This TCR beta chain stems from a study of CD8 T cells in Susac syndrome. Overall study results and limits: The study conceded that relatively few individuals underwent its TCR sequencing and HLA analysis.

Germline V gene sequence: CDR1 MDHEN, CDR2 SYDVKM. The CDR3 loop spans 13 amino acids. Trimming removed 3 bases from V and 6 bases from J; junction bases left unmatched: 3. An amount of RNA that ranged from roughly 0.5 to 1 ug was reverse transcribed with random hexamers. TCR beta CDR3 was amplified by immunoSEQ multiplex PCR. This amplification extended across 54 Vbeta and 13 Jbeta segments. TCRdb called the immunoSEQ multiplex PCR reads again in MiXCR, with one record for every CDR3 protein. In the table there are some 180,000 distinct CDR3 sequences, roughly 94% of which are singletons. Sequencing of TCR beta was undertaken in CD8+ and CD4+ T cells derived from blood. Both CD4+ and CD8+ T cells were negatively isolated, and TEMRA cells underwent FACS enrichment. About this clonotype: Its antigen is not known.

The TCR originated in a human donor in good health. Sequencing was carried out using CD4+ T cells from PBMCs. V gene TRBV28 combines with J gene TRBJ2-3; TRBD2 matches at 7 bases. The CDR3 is CASSFAGEDTQYF. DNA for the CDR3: TGTGCCAGCAGTTTCGCGGGAGAGGATACGCAGTATTTT.